The clone carrying this TCR beta chain has just one count. This sample is drawn from a study of technical replicates of blood from several donors. The CDR3 is made up of 16 amino acids. Germline values: CDR1 LGHNA, CDR2 YSLEER. Trimming stripped 1 base from V and 4 bases from J, with 14 bases between. The data were produced by immunoSEQ multiplex PCR, yet TCRdb's version contains in-frame clones alone and is incomplete. The sample consists of approximately 88,000 clones, about 96% of them appearing once. The source is a human donor in good health. The chain has TRBV4-3 and TRBJ2-1; D is unresolved. The sample comprised T cells isolated from PBMCs. For the CDR3, the DNA is TGCGCCAGCAGCCAAGGTAAAGCAACCCATTACAATGAGCAGTTCTTC. This codes for CASSQGKATHYNEQFF.